This T cell receptor beta chain was captured in a study of OX40 agonist ivuxolimab in advanced cancers. Assay used: immunoSEQ multiplex PCR; TCRdb lists only in-frame clones, some missing. Counted here are nearly 50,000 clones, 80% to 85% occurring once; the ten biggest clones make up about 7.3%. V was clipped by 5 bases and J by 5 bases, with 12 bases between them. Germline V gene lookup returns CDR1 SGHVS and CDR2 FNYEAQ. The CDR3 extends over 13 amino acids. The receptor comes from an adult with an advanced solid tumor such as melanoma, head and neck, liver or kidney cancer. The specimen comprised CD4+ or CD8+ T cells sorted from blood, sampled in a trial of the OX40 agonist ivuxolimab. V is TRBV7-6 and J is TRBJ2-5; TRBD2 might be the D (6 bases). CDR3 protein: CASSPAGWETQYF. The CDR3 DNA follows: TGTGCCAGCAGCCCCGCGGGGTGGGAGACCCAGTACTTC.